Each of the 4 T cell receptor beta chains below was sequenced from the same sample in a study of T cell repertoires in urothelial bladder cancer. Here immunoSEQ multiplex PCR was the method, and the copy in TCRdb shows in-frame clones only, minus some. The table lists about 6,400 clones, over 55% of them singletons. The source material was tumor-infiltrating cells from bladder cancer. The origin of the receptors is a human donor with urothelial carcinoma.

The chain couples TRBV6-1 to TRBJ2-1; 10 nucleotides match TRBD2. Germline CDR1 MNHNS, CDR2 SASEGT. With V trimmed by 2 bases and J by 6 bases, 7 bases remained unmatched. The CDR3 is 16 residues long. This CDR3 reads CASSESPAGGRNEQFF. For the CDR3, the DNA is TGTGCCAGCAGTGAATCGCCAGCGGGGGGGCGCAATGAGCAGTTCTTC.

V usage is TRBV19 and J usage is TRBJ2-1; 11 nucleotides line up with TRBD2. The CDR3 covers 14 residues. Trimming took 6 bases from V and 8 from J; bases not matched to a gene: 6. From germline, CDR1 is LNHDA and CDR2 SQIVND (reference sequence). CDR3 residues: CASRTTSGVHEQFF. For the CDR3, the DNA is TGTGCCAGTAGAACGACTAGCGGGGTTCATGAGCAGTTCTTC. The full variable domain, completed using reference TRBV19 and TRBJ2-1, is DGGITQSPKYLFRKEGQNVTLSCEQNLNHDAMYWYRQDPGQGLRLIYYSQIVNDFQKGDIAEGYSVSREKKESFPLTVTSAQKNPTAFYLCASRTTSGVHEQFFGPGTRLTVL.

V gene TRBV2 combines with J gene TRBJ2-1; TRBD2 matches at 11 bases. The V gene's germline CDR1 is SNHLY and CDR2 FYNNEI. V was clipped by 4 bases and J by 7 bases; unmatched bases: 6. This CDR3 is 15 amino acids long. The chain's CDR3 is CASSVSGGAGNEQFF. CDR3 bases: TGTGCCAGCAGTGTTAGCGGGGGGGCTGGGAATGAGCAGTTCTTC.

For this clone: One end of the junction is discordant with germline, which a read error may explain. This chain connects TRBV6-1 to TRBJ2-3; TRBD2 might be the D (6 bases). This CDR3 has 11 residues. Germline assignment: CDR1 MNHNS and CDR2 SASEGT. Written as DNA, the CDR3 is TGTGCCAGCAGTGAATTCGGGGGAAGGGCTTTT. Its protein product is CASSEFGGRAF.